Below are 17 T cell receptor beta chains sequenced from a single sample in a study of OX40 agonist ivuxolimab in advanced cancers. Using immunoSEQ multiplex PCR, the repertoire was profiled, and TCRdb retains in-frame clones only, with some absent. The sample shows 60,000 to 65,000 clones, 84% of them seen only once. This specimen was CD4+ or CD8+ T cells sorted from blood, taken in a trial of the OX40 agonist ivuxolimab. These receptors all stem from an adult with an advanced solid tumor such as melanoma, head and neck, liver or kidney cancer.

The rearrangement joins TRBV5-8 to TRBJ2-1, with TRBD2 matching 7 bases. In germline, CDR1 is SGHTS, CDR2 YDEGEE. The CDR3 is 15 amino acids. V shed 4 bases, J shed 2 bases, and the junction held 6 bases outside the gene matches. CDR3: CASSPTGRTYNEQFF. Here the CDR3 DNA reads TGTGCCAGCAGCCCCACCGGGAGGACCTACAATGAGCAGTTCTTC.

This clone was detected only once. This rearrangement joins TRBV7-2 to TRBJ1-2; TRBD1 is a possible D gene (5 bases). The CDR3 is made up of 15 amino acids. V gave up 1 base and J gave up 8 bases, with 17 bases separating them. CDR1 and CDR2 from the germline V gene are SGHTA and FQGNSA. CDR3 residues: CASSLGGAPVGGYTF. As DNA, the CDR3 is TGTGCCAGCAGCTTAGGCGGGGCCCCGGTCGGGGGCTACACCTTC.

This sequence joins TRBV10-3 and TRBJ1-6, with 7 nucleotides matching TRBD1. The CDR3 is 13 residues long. Germline values: CDR1 ENHRY, CDR2 SYGVKD. V lost 10 bases and J lost 8; bases outside the gene matches: 8. The CDR3 DNA is TGTGCCACCGAGGACAGGATCGATTCACCCCTCCACTTT. Protein: CATEDRIDSPLHF.

The chain joins TRBV18 to TRBJ2-5; the D is unclear. With 0 bases removed from V and 1 base from J, the gap between germline ends came to 9 bases. The germline V gene encodes CDR1 KGHSH and CDR2 LQKENI. The CDR3 covers 15 residues. In nucleotides, the CDR3 is TGTGCCAGCTCACCACCAGGGAAGGCCCAAGAGACCCAGTACTTC. Protein product: CASSPPGKAQETQYF. Looking up the rest from reference TRBV18 and TRBJ2-5 gives the full variable domain: NAGVMQNPRHLVRRRGQEARLRCSPMKGHSHVYWYRQLPEEGLKFMVYLQKENIIDESGMPKERFSAEFPKEGPSILRIQQVVRGDSAAYFCASSPPGKAQETQYFGPGTRLLVL.

The CDR3 DNA is TGCGCCAGCAGCCAAGAGACAGGGGGCTGGGGCACAGATACGCAGTATTTT. As protein: CASSQETGGWGTDTQYF. This chain connects TRBV4-3 to TRBJ2-3; 10 bases line up with TRBD1. The CDR3 consists of 17 residues. V shed 0 bases, J shed 1 base, and the junction held 4 bases outside the gene matches. Germline loops: CDR1 LGHNA, CDR2 YSLEER.

The chain is built from TRBV19 and TRBJ2-5; 11 bases line up with TRBD2. There are 15 residues in the CDR3. J was trimmed by 6 bases and V by 3 bases; bases with no gene match: 6. CDR1 is LNHDA, CDR2 SQIVND, per germline (reference sequence). CDR3 coding DNA: TGTGCCAGTAGTATTAGCGGGAGGGCCTCCAAGACCCAGTACTTC. Its translation: CASSISGRASKTQYF.

The V gene is TRBV6-6, the J gene TRBJ2-7, with 7 bases identical to TRBD1. J was trimmed by 0 bases and V by 2 bases; bases with no gene match: 4. The CDR3 spans 15 residues. The germline V gene encodes CDR1 MNHNY and CDR2 SVGAGI (reference sequence). The CDR3 DNA reads as TGTGCCAGCAGTTACGGGGGACAGCGCTCCTACGAGCAGTACTTC. It codes for CASSYGGQRSYEQYF.

The V call is TRBV7-3, the J call TRBJ2-3, with TRBD1 as a possible D gene (6 bases). Per germline, CDR1 SGHTA and CDR2 FQGTGA. Between the trimmed V and J ends, which lost 2 bases and 4 bases, there was a span of 7 bases. CDR3 size: 13 residues. The CDR3 reads CASSLQGSDTQYF. CDR3 coding DNA: TGTGCCAGCAGCTTACAGGGGTCAGATACGCAGTATTTT.

This chain connects TRBV4-3 to TRBJ2-3; D is possibly TRBD1 or TRBD2 (5 bases each). Germline V gene lookup returns CDR1 LGHNA and CDR2 YSLEER. CDR3 length equals 17 residues. The ends were cut back, 0 bases at V and 0 bases at J, with 13 bases in the middle. The CDR3 spells CASSQDWGTTSTDTQYF. CDR3 nucleotides: TGCGCCAGCAGCCAAGATTGGGGGACGACTAGCACAGATACGCAGTATTTT.

The chain carries TRBV7-8 and TRBJ2-2, with D possibly matching TRBD2 (5 bases). V was clipped by 1 base and J by 3 bases, with 12 bases between them. CDR1 and CDR2 from the germline V gene are SGHVS and FQNEAQ. The CDR3 runs 16 residues. This CDR3 is CASSLGLQGYTGELFF. In DNA, the CDR3 is TGTGCCAGCAGCTTAGGACTACAAGGGTACACCGGGGAGCTGTTTTTT. Full variable domain (outside the CDR3, taken from reference TRBV7-8 and TRBJ2-2): GAGVSQSPRYKVAKRGQDVALRCDPISGHVSLFWYQQALGQGPEFLTYFQNEAQLDKSGLPSDRFFAERPEGSVSTLKIQRTQQEDSAVYLCASSLGLQGYTGELFFGEGSRLTVL.

The chain employs TRBV18 and TRBJ2-1; 9 nucleotides agree with TRBD1. Losses at the gene ends were 3 bases for V and 13 bases for J; bases not matched to a gene: 13. The CDR3 is made up of 15 amino acids. The germline V gene has CDR1 KGHSH and CDR2 LQKENI. The CDR3 coding sequence is TGTGCCAGCTCACCTGGGACAGGGACCACAATGAGACAGTTCTTC. Its translation: CASSPGTGTTMRQFF.

The V call is TRBV6-4, the J call TRBJ1-2; no clear D. Trimming stripped 3 bases from V and 3 bases from J, with 8 bases between. There are 13 residues in the CDR3. In germline, CDR1 is MRHNA, CDR2 SNTAGT. The CDR3: CASSDGNDYGYTF. The DNA for the CDR3 is TGTGCCAGCAGTGATGGTAACGACTATGGCTACACCTTC.

V is TRBV6-5 and J is TRBJ1-6, with D possibly matching TRBD1 (5 bases). The CDR3 is 14 residues long. Looked up from germline, CDR1 is MNHEY and CDR2 is SVGAGI. V lost 6 bases to trimming and J lost 7 bases, with 13 bases between them. CDR3: CASRGTPENSPLHF. CDR3 sequence (DNA): TGTGCCAGCAGGGGGACGCCAGAAAATTCACCCCTCCACTTT.

This clone was recorded only once. The V and J genes are TRBV18 and TRBJ2-1; 7 nucleotides align to TRBD2. This CDR3 comprises 17 residues. Per the germline V gene, CDR1 is KGHSH and CDR2 is LQKENI. J lost 4 bases, V lost 0 bases, and 9 bases had no gene match. This CDR3 reads CASSPPGALAVYNEQFF. The DNA of the CDR3 is TGTGCCAGCTCACCACCGGGAGCGCTAGCGGTTTACAATGAGCAGTTCTTC.

The chain links TRBV28 to TRBJ2-1, with 8 bases identical to TRBD2. J gave up 6 bases and V 6 bases, and 10 bases lay outside the gene matches. Germline V gives CDR1 MDHEN, CDR2 SYDVKM. The CDR3 spans 15 residues. In DNA, the CDR3 is TGTGCCAGCAGCCCCGGGGTAGCGGGAACCAATGAGCAGTTCTTC. The encoded protein is CASSPGVAGTNEQFF.

This clone was detected only a few times. The V gene is TRBV6-5, the J gene TRBJ1-2; TRBD1 agrees at 11 bases. Germline V gene lookup returns CDR1 MNHEY and CDR2 SVGAGI. The CDR3 is 15 amino acids. V shed 0 bases, J shed 7 bases, and the junction held 4 bases outside the gene matches. For the CDR3, the DNA is TGTGCCAGCAGTTACTCCCGGACAGGGGGCTCTGGCTACACCTTC. Amino acid sequence: CASSYSRTGGSGYTF.

V usage is TRBV29-1 and J usage is TRBJ2-7, with TRBD2 identical over 12 bases. The CDR3 runs 14 residues. V shed 7 bases, J shed 3 bases, and the junction held 7 bases outside the gene matches. The germline CDR1 and CDR2 sequences are SQVTM and ANQGSEA. The CDR3 region is CSAGLAGGGYEQYF. DNA for the CDR3: TGCAGCGCGGGACTAGCGGGCGGAGGCTACGAGCAGTACTTC.